These 21 T cell receptor beta chains were sequenced from one sample in a study of T cell repertoires in cytomegalovirus infection. No antigen has been assigned to these receptors. MiXCR, run by TCRdb on the reads, gives a single entry per CDR3 protein. Among approximately 990,000 distinct CDR3 sequences, around 32% were seen once, and the ten largest hold over 11%. Material: cultured CD8+ T cells from PBMCs, obtained from culture after CMV antigen stimulation. These TCRs come from a human donor in good health (CMV status not recorded). Some clones in this sample may be carry-over from other donors' samples.

This clonotype has only a few counts. CDR3 nucleotide sequence: TGTGCCAGCAGTCGTAGCCAGATCTACGAGCAGTACGTC. Translation gives CASSRSQIYEQYV. The rearrangement joins TRBV2 to TRBJ2-7; D not certain. This CDR3 is 13 amino acids long. Germline V CDR1 and CDR2: SNHLY, FYNNEI. V was shortened by 5 bases and J by 3 bases, with 11 bases between the two germline ends.

This clonotype has only a few counts. The chain employs TRBV19 and TRBJ2-3, with TRBD2 matching over 8 bases. V gave up 8 bases and J gave up 4 bases; unmatched junction bases: 8. This CDR3 is 14 amino acids long. Germline loops: CDR1 LNHDA, CDR2 SQIVND (reference sequence). CDR3 DNA: TGTGCCAGTTCGACGGGGGGGCTGTCAGATACGCAGTATTTT. Translation: CASSTGGLSDTQYF.

This clonotype was counted only a few times. The rearrangement joins TRBV27 to TRBJ2-3; 10 bases are a match to TRBD2. Looked up from germline, CDR1 is MNHEY and CDR2 is SMNVEV (reference sequence). CDR3 size: 17 residues. V was pared by 5 bases and J by 2 bases, with 10 bases of the junction left unmatched. CDR3 protein: CASSLRLAGEYTDTQYF. In DNA form, the CDR3 reads TGTGCCAGCAGTCTCCGGCTAGCGGGGGAATACACAGATACGCAGTATTTT.

The rearrangement uses TRBV7-9 and TRBJ1-2; 7 bases line up with TRBD1. The CDR3 has 15 amino acids. Germline lookup yields CDR1 SEHNR and CDR2 FQNEAQ (reference sequence). The trim removed 5 bases at V and 4 bases at J, leaving 10 bases unmatched. This CDR3 reads CASSQGDTRGYGYTF. For the CDR3, the DNA is TGTGCCAGCAGCCAGGGGGACACTCGGGGCTATGGCTACACCTTC.

Only a few counts were recorded for this clonotype. The chain has TRBV19 and TRBJ2-3; unclear D gene. The CDR3 length is 15 residues. Trimming pared 0 bases from V and 0 bases from J, leaving 7 bases between. The V gene's germline CDR1 is LNHDA and CDR2 SQIVND (reference sequence). The CDR3 region is CASSIDTASTDTQYF. DNA for the CDR3: TGTGCCAGTAGTATAGATACGGCTAGCACAGATACGCAGTATTTT.

The chain joins TRBV7-8 to TRBJ2-7; 9 bases agree with TRBD1. In germline, CDR1 is SGHVS, CDR2 FQNEAQ. Trimming took 1 base from V and 2 from J; bases not matched to a gene: 3. This CDR3 comprises 15 residues. CDR3 nucleotide sequence: TGTGCCAGCAGCTTAGTGTGGGACAGGGCCTACGAGCAGTACTTC. Protein sequence: CASSLVWDRAYEQYF. The full variable domain, with the rest looked up from reference TRBV7-8 and TRBJ2-7, is GAGVSQSPRYKVAKRGQDVALRCDPISGHVSLFWYQQALGQGPEFLTYFQNEAQLDKSGLPSDRFFAERPEGSVSTLKIQRTQQEDSAVYLCASSLVWDRAYEQYFGPGTRLTVT.

On this clonotype: No conserved phenylalanine or tryptophan is present at the end of the CDR3, so a read error is the likely explanation. V gene TRBV7-8 combines with J gene TRBJ2-5; tentatively, D is TRBD1 (5 bases). This CDR3 is 15 amino acids long. Germline CDR1 and CDR2: SGHVS and FQNEAQ. Trimming took 0 bases from V and 1 from J, leaving 9 bases between them. The CDR3 region has the DNA TGTGCCAGCAGCTTAGCGCCCAGGGCCCAAGAGACCCAGTACTCC. It translates to CASSLAPRAQETQYS.

Turning to this clonotype: This may stem from a read error, because a much larger clone lies one nucleotide away. V gene TRBV7-4 combines with J gene TRBJ1-1; D remains ambiguous. The CDR3 consists of 11 residues. The germline V gene has CDR1 SGHVT and CDR2 SQSDAQ. V was clipped by 5 bases and J by 9 bases, with 10 bases between them. CDR3 sequence (DNA): TGTGCCAGCAGCCCCCAGACTAAAGCTTTCTTT. It is translated as CASSPQTKAFF.

The chain couples TRBV4-3 to TRBJ1-1; TRBD1 agrees at 11 bases. The CDR3 spans 17 residues. Germline V lookup: CDR1 LGHNA, CDR2 YSLEER. Losses at the gene ends were 0 bases for V and 4 bases for J; bases not matched to a gene: 7. The CDR3 DNA is TGCGCCAGCAGCCAAGATTGGGACAGGGGGGTAGTCACTGAAGCTTTCTTT. Encoded protein: CASSQDWDRGVVTEAFF.

Of note for this clonotype: One base away lies a much larger clone, so this may be a sequencing read error. The chain links TRBV11-2 to TRBJ2-3, with 7 bases matching TRBD2. Per the germline V gene, CDR1 is SGHAT and CDR2 is FQNNGV. This CDR3 contains 14 residues. CDR3: CASGLGRGADTQYF. The CDR3 DNA follows: TGTGCCAGCGGCTTAGGTCGGGGGGCAGATACGCAGTATTTT. The full variable domain, completed using reference TRBV11-2 and TRBJ2-3, is EAGVAQSPRYKIIEKRQSVAFWCNPISGHATLYWYQQILGQGPKLLIQFQNNGVVDDSQLPKDRFSAERLKGVDSTLKIQPAKLEDSAVYLCASGLGRGADTQYFGPGTRLTVL.

This clonotype was recorded many times. V gene TRBV12-3 or TRBV12-4 combines with J gene TRBJ1-5; D is ambiguous. The CDR3 runs 16 residues. V lost 3 bases and J lost 4, with 16 bases in between. CDR3 nucleotide sequence: TGTGCCAGCAGTTTGCTTCACCCTAGCTTTAATCAGCCCCAGCATTTT. Protein product: CASSLLHPSFNQPQHF.

The chain joins TRBV19 to TRBJ1-6; D is uncertain. This CDR3 is built from 15 residues. CDR1 LNHDA and CDR2 SQIVND come from the germline V gene (reference sequence). V lost 2 bases, J lost 9 bases, and 14 bases lay in between. CDR3 residues: CASSISSPRPSPLHF. The CDR3 DNA follows: TGTGCCAGTAGTATATCGAGTCCCCGGCCTTCACCCCTCCACTTT. The full variable domain, in which reference TRBV19 and TRBJ1-6 provide the parts outside the CDR3, is DGGITQSPKYLFRKEGQNVTLSCEQNLNHDAMYWYRQDPGQGLRLIYYSQIVNDFQKGDIAEGYSVSREKKESFPLTVTSAQKNPTAFYLCASSISSPRPSPLHFGNGTRLTVT.

This clonotype was seen repeatedly, ten times or more. The V and J genes are TRBV7-8 and TRBJ1-4; TRBD1 is a possible D gene (6 bases). The CDR3 totals 16 residues. Germline loops: CDR1 SGHVS, CDR2 FQNEAQ. V lost 1 base, J lost 8 bases, and 17 bases lay in between. In nucleotides, the CDR3 is TGTGCCAGCAGCTTAGACAGGGTCGAGATTAGAGAAAAACTGTTTTTT. Translated: CASSLDRVEIREKLFF.

This clonotype was counted a few times. V usage is TRBV7-4 and J usage is TRBJ2-7, with D unclear. The V end lost 6 bases, the J end lost 5 bases, and 5 bases lay between the germline ends. The CDR3 has 10 residues. CDR1 and CDR2 (germline): SGHVT, SQSDAQ. This CDR3 reads CASSANEQYF. The CDR3 bases are TGTGCCAGCAGTGCGAACGAGCAGTACTTC.

The rearrangement joins TRBV10-1 to TRBJ2-3; D is uncertain. This CDR3 is built from 15 residues. Trimming cost V 4 bases and J 6 bases, with 17 bases left between them. Germline CDR1 reads WNHNN; CDR2 reads SYGVQD (reference sequence). The CDR3 coding sequence is TGCGCCAGCAGTGGATCGGCAGGTGGCTTGGATACGCAGTATTTT. It translates to CASSGSAGGLDTQYF.

The rearrangement uses TRBV6-6 and TRBJ1-2; D gene unclear. This CDR3 comprises 13 residues. The germline V and J ends were trimmed by 6 bases and 2 bases, with 10 bases remaining between them. Germline V gene sequence: CDR1 MNHNY, CDR2 SVGAGI (reference sequence). The CDR3 DNA is TGTGCCAGCAGCCCCCTGCAGAACTATGGCTACACCTTC. Its protein is CASSPLQNYGYTF.

The table lists this clonotype with a few counts. This chain joins TRBV28 and TRBJ2-3, with 9 bases lining up with TRBD2. The V gene end was trimmed by 7 bases and the J gene end by 3 bases; junction bases not matched to a gene: 17. Germline V gene sequence: CDR1 MDHEN, CDR2 SYDVKM. The CDR3 spans 18 residues. In nucleotides, the CDR3 is TGTGCCAGCACCGATATTGTGGCTAGCGGGGAATTAACAGATACGCAGTATTTT. Translated, it gives CASTDIVASGELTDTQYF.

This chain links TRBV7-6 with TRBJ1-2; D is ambiguous. The CDR3 consists of 15 residues. Per the germline V gene, CDR1 is SGHVS and CDR2 is FNYEAQ. Trimming shortened V by 3 bases and J by 7 bases, and 18 bases separated the two germline ends. The CDR3 spells CASSLTAEAFAGYTF. The CDR3 nucleotides read TGTGCCAGCAGCTTGACGGCGGAGGCGTTTGCTGGCTACACCTTC.

This clonotype has just a few counts. The chain uses TRBV27 and TRBJ1-2, with 7 bases that match TRBD1. CDR1 and CDR2 (germline): MNHEY, SMNVEV (reference sequence). The CDR3 is 15 residues long. V dropped 5 bases and J dropped 4; count of bases not matched to a gene: 10. The CDR3 DNA sequence: TGTGCCAGCAGTCCGACTTGGGACAGCCCCTATGGCTACACCTTC. Its protein is CASSPTWDSPYGYTF.

In this sample, this clonotype turned up a few times. This chain links TRBV10-3 with TRBJ2-2, with D possibly being TRBD2 (6 bases). The CDR3 loop spans 12 amino acids. V gave up 6 bases and J gave up 8 bases, with 10 bases separating them. Germline V gene sequence: CDR1 ENHRY, CDR2 SYGVKD. CDR3 coding DNA: TGTGCCATCAGAGACAGCGGGGGGGAGCTGTTTTTT. Its translation: CAIRDSGGELFF.

V is TRBV7-8 and J is TRBJ2-5; 10 bases are shared with TRBD2. CDR1 SGHVS and CDR2 FQNEAQ come from the germline V gene. V lost 5 bases and J lost 5; bases outside the gene matches: 5. This CDR3 region has 14 residues. CDR3 in amino acids: CASSPSGGVETQYF. In DNA, the CDR3 is TGTGCCAGCAGCCCTAGCGGGGGAGTGGAGACCCAGTACTTC.